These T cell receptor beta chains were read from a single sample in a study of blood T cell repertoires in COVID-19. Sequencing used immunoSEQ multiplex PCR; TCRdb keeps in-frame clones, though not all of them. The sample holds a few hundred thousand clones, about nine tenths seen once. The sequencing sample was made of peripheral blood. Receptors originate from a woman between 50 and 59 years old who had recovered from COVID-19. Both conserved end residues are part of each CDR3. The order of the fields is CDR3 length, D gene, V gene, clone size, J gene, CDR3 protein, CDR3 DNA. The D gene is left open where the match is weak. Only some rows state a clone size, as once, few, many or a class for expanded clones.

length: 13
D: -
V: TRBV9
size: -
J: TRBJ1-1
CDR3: CASSPRREAEAFF
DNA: TGTGCCAGCAGCCCTAGGAGGGAGGCTGAAGCTTTCTTT

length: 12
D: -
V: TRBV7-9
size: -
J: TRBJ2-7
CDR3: CASSLANYEQYF
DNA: TGTGCCAGCAGCTTAGCCAACTACGAGCAGTACTTC

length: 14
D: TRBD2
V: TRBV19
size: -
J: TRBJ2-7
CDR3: CASSMGGTPYEQYF
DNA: TGTGCCAGTAGTATGGGAGGGACCCCCTACGAGCAGTACTTC

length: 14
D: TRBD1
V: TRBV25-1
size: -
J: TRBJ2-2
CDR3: CASSTGGFAGELFF
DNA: TGTGCCAGCAGTACAGGGGGCTTCGCCGGGGAGCTGTTTTTT

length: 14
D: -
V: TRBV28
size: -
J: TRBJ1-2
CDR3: CASSSQGGDYGYTF
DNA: TGTGCCAGCAGTTCCCAGGGTGGGGACTATGGCTACACCTTC

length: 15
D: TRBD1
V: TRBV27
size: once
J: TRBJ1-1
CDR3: CASSKPGTGGTEAFF
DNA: TGTGCCAGCAGTAAGCCCGGGACAGGGGGCACTGAAGCTTTCTTT

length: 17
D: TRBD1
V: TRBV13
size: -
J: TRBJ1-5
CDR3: CASSSHTGTGSNQPQHF
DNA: TGTGCCAGCAGCTCGCATACGGGGACAGGGAGCAATCAGCCCCAGCATTTT

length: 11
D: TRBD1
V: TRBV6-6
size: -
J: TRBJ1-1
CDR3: CASSRGTEAFF
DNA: TGTGCCAGCAGCAGGGGGACTGAAGCTTTCTTT

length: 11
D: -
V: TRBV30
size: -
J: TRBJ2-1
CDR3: CAGGQYNEQFF
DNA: TGTGCGGGGGGACAATACAATGAGCAGTTCTTC

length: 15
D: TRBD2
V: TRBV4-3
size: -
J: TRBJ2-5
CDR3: CASSQGLARQETQYF
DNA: TGCGCCAGCAGCCAAGGACTAGCGAGGCAAGAGACCCAGTACTTC

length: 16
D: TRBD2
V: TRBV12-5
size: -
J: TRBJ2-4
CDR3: CASGSGLAAYGNIQYF
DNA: TGTGCTAGTGGTTCCGGACTAGCGGCTTACGGAAACATTCAGTACTTC

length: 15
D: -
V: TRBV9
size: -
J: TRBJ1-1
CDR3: CASSVGGHKNTEAFF
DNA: TGTGCCAGCAGCGTAGGTGGACATAAGAACACTGAAGCTTTCTTT

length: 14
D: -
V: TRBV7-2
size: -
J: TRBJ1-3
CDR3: CASSLGQELNTIYF
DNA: TGTGCCAGCAGCTTAGGGCAGGAACTAAACACCATATATTTT

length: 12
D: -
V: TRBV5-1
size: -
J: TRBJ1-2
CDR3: CASSLGRAGYTF
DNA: TGCGCCAGCAGCTTGGGGCGGGCCGGCTACACCTTC